This T cell receptor beta chain was observed in a study of human T cells and chemical hapten exposure. Study at large: From small differences in pooled library volume came most of the variation in per-sample TCR yields.

Unseparated into fractions, whole blood served as the source from which total RNA was extracted. Study-wide results and limits: High-frequency TCRs, those above 1 in 1000, stayed the same after DPC sensitization.

Germline-derived CDR1 and CDR2 are LGHDT and YNNKEL (reference sequence). There are 16 residues in the CDR3. V shed 0 bases, J shed 4 bases, and the junction held 5 bases outside the gene matches. Ten or more counts support this clonotype. The antigen remains undetermined. The study used a library that attached unique molecular identifiers to individual cDNA molecules. Original processing notes: A per-sample median of around 100,000 TCRs was observed, with a range of roughly 23,224 to 700,000. One entry per CDR3 protein, called by TCRdb with MiXCR from the reads. The V and J calls were not made by the authors but by TCRdb's processing. The table lists about 120,000 distinct CDR3 sequences, about 7.7% of them singletons, with roughly 1.3% in the top ten.

Sequenced material: whole blood. V and J are TRBV3-1 and TRBJ1-5; 8 bases are shared with TRBD1. The TCR comes from a human donor in good health. Some clones in this sample may be carry-over from other donors' samples. This CDR3 is CASSQEHRGGNQPQHF. CDR3 nucleotides: TGTGCCAGCAGCCAAGAACACAGGGGGGGGAATCAGCCCCAGCATTTT.